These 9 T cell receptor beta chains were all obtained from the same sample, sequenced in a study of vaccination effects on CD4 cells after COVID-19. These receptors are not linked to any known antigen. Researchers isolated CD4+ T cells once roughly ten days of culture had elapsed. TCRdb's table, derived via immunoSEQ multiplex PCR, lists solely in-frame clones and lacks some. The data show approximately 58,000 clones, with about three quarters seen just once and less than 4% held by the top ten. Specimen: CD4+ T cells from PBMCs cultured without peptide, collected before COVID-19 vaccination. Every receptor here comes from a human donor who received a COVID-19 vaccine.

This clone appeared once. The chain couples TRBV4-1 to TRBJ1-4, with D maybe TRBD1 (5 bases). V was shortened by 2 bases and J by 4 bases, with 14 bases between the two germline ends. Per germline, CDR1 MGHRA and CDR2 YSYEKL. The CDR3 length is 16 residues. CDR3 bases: TGCGCCAGCAGCCAACGGCCCGGGACGGTTAATGAAAAACTGTTTTTT. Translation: CASSQRPGTVNEKLFF.

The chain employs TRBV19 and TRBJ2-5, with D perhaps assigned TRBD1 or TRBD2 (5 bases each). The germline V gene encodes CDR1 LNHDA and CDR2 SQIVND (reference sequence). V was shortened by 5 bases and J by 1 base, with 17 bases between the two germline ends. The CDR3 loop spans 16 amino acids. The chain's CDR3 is CASSRETGRLQETQYF. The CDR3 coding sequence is TGTGCCAGTAGTCGCGAAACGGGACGGCTCCAAGAGACCCAGTACTTC.

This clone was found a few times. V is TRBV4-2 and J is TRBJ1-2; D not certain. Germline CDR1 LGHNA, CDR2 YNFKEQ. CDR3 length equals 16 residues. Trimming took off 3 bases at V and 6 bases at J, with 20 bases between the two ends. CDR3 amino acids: CASSQTWSEEGDGYTF. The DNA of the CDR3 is TGTGCCAGCAGCCAGACATGGTCGGAGGAGGGCGATGGCTACACCTTC.

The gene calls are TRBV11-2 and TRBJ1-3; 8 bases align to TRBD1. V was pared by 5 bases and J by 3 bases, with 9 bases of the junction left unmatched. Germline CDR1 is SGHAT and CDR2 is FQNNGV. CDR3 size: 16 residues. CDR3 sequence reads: CASSPRQGTVGNTIYF. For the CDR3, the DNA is TGTGCCAGCAGCCCCCGACAGGGGACTGTTGGAAACACCATATATTTT.

The CDR3 DNA follows: TGCGCCAGCAGCTTGGGTGAAGGAGATACGCAGTATTTT. This gives the protein CASSLGEGDTQYF. The chain joins TRBV5-1 to TRBJ2-3; no reliable D call. The V end lost 0 bases, the J end lost 5 bases, and 7 bases lay between the germline ends. Germline V gene lookup returns CDR1 SGHRS and CDR2 YFSETQ. The CDR3 covers 13 residues.

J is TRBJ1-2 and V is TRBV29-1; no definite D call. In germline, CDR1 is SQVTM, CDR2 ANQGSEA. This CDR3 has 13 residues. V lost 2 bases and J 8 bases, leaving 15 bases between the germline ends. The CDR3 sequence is CSVESLLWSGYTF. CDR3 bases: TGCAGCGTTGAATCATTACTCTGGAGCGGCTACACCTTC. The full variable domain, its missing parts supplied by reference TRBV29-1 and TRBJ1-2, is SAVISQKPSRDICQRGTSLTIQCQVDSQVTMMFWYRQQPGQSLTLIATANQGSEATYESGFVIDKFPISRPNLTFSTLTVSNMSPEDSSIYLCSVESLLWSGYTFGSGTRLTVV.

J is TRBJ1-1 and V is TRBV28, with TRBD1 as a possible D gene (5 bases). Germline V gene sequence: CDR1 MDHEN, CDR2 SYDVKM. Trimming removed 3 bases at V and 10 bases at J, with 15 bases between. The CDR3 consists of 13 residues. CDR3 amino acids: CASSFGTREGAFF. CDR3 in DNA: TGTGCCAGCAGTTTCGGGACGAGGGAGGGAGCTTTCTTT. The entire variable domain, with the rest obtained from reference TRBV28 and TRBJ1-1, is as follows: DVKVTQSSRYLVKRTGEKVFLECVQDMDHENMFWYRQDPGLGLRLIYFSYDVKMKEKGDIPEGYSVSREKKERFSLILESASTNQTSMYLCASSFGTREGAFFGQGTRLTVV.

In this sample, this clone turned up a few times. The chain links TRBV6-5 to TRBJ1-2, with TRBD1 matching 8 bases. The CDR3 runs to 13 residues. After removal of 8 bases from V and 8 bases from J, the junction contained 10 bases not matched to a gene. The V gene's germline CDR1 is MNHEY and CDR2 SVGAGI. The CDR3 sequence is CASQFQGASGYTF. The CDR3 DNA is TGTGCCAGCCAGTTTCAGGGGGCGAGCGGCTACACCTTC.

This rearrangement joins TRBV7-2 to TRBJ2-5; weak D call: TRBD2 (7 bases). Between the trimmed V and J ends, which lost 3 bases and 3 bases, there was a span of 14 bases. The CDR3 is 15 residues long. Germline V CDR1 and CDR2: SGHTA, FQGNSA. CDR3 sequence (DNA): TGTGCCAGCAGCTTTGGTGGGGGGGCAGAAGAGACCCAGTACTTC. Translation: CASSFGGGAEETQYF.